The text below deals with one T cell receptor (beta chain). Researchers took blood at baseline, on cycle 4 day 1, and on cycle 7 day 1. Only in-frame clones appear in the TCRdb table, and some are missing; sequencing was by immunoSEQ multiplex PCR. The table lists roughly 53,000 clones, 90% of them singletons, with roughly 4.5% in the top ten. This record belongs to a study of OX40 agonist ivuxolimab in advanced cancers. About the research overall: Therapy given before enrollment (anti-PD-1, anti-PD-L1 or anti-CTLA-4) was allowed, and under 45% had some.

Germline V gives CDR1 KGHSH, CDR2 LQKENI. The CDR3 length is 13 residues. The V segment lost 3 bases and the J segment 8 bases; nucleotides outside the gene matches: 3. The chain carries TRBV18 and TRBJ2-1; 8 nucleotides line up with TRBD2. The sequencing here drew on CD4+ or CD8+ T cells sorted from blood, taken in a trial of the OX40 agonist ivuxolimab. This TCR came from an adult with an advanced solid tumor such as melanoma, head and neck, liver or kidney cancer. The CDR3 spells CASSPPAGDEQFF. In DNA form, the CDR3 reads TGTGCCAGCTCACCCCCAGCGGGGGATGAGCAGTTCTTC.